This T cell receptor (beta chain) emerged from a study of T cells in localized non-small cell lung cancer. Points from the study as a whole: Density of T cells in blood, when higher, went with longer overall survival. Researchers found a median around 61 of the top 100 tumor clones in adjacent lung.

TCRdb keeps only in-frame clones here, not all; method: immunoSEQ multiplex PCR. The repertoire holds 20,000 to 25,000 clones, around 85% seen once, with approximately 22% in the top ten. V lost 1 base, J lost 5 bases, and 8 bases lay in between. The germline V gene encodes CDR1 KGHSH and CDR2 LQKENI. CDR3 size: 13 residues. Worth noting for this clone: The antigen remains undetermined.

Sequencing used PBMCs, obtained before any cancer treatment. The chain uses TRBV18 and TRBJ2-5; D is unresolved. This receptor was taken from a man between 35 and 75 years old with stage II squamous cell lung carcinoma. CDR3 DNA: TGTGCCAGCTCACCACGGCCCTGGGAGACCCAGTACTTC. Its translation: CASSPRPWETQYF.